The entry below describes one TCR beta chain. Germline CDR1 and CDR2: KGHSH and LQKENI. V dropped 4 bases and J dropped 1; count of bases not matched to a gene: 10. The CDR3 length is 18 residues. This record comes from a study of shared clonotypes between healthy human individuals. At the level of the study: CD8 memory received one plate per donor, CD8 naive two, CD4 memory three and CD4 naive three.

The method was immunoSEQ multiplex PCR; TCRdb's version includes in-frame clones alone and lacks a portion of them. The table includes roughly 2 million clones, around 95% detected once. There were no recent acute infections or vaccinations among the donors, who were healthy HIV-negative adults. Subsets obtained from CD4+ cells comprised CD45RA+ naive and CD45RA-negative memory cells. The TCR sequence derives from a man between 18 and 35 years old in good health. The source material was naive CD4+ T cells sorted from blood. Subset indicated: CD45RA+ positively selected. V usage is TRBV18 and J usage is TRBJ2-6; 7 nucleotides match TRBD1. CDR3 loop: CASSQGAGSLSGANVLTF. CDR3 nucleotide sequence: TGTGCCAGCTCACAGGGGGCAGGCTCTTTGTCTGGGGCCAACGTCCTGACTTTC.